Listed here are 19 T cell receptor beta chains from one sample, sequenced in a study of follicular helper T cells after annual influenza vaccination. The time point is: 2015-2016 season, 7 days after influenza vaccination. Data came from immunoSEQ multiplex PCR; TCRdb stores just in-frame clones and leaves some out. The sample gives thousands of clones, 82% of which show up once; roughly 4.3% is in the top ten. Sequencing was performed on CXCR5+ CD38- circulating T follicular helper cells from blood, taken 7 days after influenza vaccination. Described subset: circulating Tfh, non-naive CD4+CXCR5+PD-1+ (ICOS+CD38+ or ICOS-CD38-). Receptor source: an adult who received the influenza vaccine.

The CDR3 is CASSQGWSGTKNIQYF. The DNA of the CDR3 is TGCGCCAGCAGCCAAGGGTGGTCGGGAACCAAAAACATTCAGTACTTC. V gene TRBV4-3 combines with J gene TRBJ2-4; D is perhaps TRBD2 (5 bases). V was pared by 1 base and J by 2 bases, with 12 bases between. Per the germline V gene, CDR1 is LGHNA and CDR2 is YSLEER. The length of the CDR3 is 16 residues.

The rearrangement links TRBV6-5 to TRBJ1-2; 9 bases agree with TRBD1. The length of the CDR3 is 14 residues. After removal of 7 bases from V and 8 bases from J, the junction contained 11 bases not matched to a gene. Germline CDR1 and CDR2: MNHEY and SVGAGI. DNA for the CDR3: TGTGCCAGCAAGGAAGACAGGGGGAAGAGGGGCTACACCTTC. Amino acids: CASKEDRGKRGYTF.

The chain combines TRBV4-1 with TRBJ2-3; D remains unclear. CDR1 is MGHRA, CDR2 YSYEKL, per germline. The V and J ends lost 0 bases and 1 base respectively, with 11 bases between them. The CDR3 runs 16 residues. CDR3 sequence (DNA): TGCGCCAGCAGCCAAGATCCCGGATGGGGCACAGATACGCAGTATTTT. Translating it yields CASSQDPGWGTDTQYF.

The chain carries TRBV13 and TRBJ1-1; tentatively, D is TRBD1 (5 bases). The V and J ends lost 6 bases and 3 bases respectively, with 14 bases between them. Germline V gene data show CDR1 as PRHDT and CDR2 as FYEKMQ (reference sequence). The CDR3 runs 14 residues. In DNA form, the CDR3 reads TGTGCCAGCAGGGAGCGGCAGGGTGACACTGAAGCTTTCTTT. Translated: CASRERQGDTEAFF.

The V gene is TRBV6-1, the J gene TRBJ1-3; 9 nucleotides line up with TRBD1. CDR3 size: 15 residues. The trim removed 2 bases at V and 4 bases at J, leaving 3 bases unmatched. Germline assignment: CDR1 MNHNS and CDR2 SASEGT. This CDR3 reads CASSERDRAGNTIYF. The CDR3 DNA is TGTGCCAGCAGTGAAAGGGACAGGGCCGGAAACACCATATATTTT.

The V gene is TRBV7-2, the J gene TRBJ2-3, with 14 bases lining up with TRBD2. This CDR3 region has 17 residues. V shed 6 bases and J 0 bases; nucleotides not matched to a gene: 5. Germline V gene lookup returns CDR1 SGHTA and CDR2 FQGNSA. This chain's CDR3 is CASSSGTSGGSTDTQYF. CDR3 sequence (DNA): TGTGCCAGCAGTTCCGGGACTAGCGGGGGAAGCACAGATACGCAGTATTTT.

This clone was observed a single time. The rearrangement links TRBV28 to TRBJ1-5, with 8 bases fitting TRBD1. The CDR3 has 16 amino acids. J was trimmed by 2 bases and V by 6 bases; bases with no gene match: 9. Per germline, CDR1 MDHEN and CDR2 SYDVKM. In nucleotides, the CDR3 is TGTGCCAGCAGCTCAGGGGGCCCCAGGGGCAATCAGCCCCAGCATTTT. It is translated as CASSSGGPRGNQPQHF.

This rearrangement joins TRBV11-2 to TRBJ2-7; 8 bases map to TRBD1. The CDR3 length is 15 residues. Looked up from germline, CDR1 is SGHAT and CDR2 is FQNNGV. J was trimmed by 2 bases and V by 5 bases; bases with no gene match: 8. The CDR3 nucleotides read TGTGCCAGCAGCCTATCACGGACAGGGCCCTACGAGCAGTACTTC. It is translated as CASSLSRTGPYEQYF. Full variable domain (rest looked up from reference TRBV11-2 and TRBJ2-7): EAGVAQSPRYKIIEKRQSVAFWCNPISGHATLYWYQQILGQGPKLLIQFQNNGVVDDSQLPKDRFSAERLKGVDSTLKIQPAKLEDSAVYLCASSLSRTGPYEQYFGPGTRLTVT.

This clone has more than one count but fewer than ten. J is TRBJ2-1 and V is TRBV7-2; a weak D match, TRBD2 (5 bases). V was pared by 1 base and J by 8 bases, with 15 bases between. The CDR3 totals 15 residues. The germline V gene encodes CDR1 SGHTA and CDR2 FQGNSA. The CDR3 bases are TGTGCCAGCAGCTTAGTAATTCGGGGAGACGATGAGCAGTTCTTC. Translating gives CASSLVIRGDDEQFF.

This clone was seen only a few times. This CDR3 reads CASSPVGTGGGYTF. The CDR3 bases are TGTGCCAGCAGCCCCGTGGGGACAGGGGGGGGCTACACCTTC. The chain carries TRBV6-5 and TRBJ1-2, with 11 bases fitting TRBD1. From germline, CDR1 is MNHEY and CDR2 SVGAGI. The CDR3 is 14 residues long. The V segment lost 6 bases and the J segment 8 bases; nucleotides outside the gene matches: 8.

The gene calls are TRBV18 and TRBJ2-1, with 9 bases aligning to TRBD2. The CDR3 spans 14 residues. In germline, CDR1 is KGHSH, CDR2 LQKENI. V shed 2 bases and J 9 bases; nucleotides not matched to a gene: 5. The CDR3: CASSPTRGGTEQFF. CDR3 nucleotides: TGTGCCAGCTCACCAACGCGGGGGGGCACTGAGCAGTTCTTC.

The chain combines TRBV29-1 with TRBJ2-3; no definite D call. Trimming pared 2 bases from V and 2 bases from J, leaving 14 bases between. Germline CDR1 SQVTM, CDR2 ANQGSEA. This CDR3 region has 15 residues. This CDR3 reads CSVEPGPGSTDTQYF. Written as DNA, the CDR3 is TGCAGCGTTGAACCGGGCCCAGGATCCACAGATACGCAGTATTTT.

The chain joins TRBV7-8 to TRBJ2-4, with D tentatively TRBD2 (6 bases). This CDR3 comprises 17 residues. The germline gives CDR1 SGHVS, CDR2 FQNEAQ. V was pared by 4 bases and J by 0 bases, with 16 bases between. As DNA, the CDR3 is TGTGCCAGCAGCTCTTGGGGCACCGGGGGAGCCAAAAACATTCAGTACTTC. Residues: CASSSWGTGGAKNIQYF.

DNA for the CDR3: TGTGCCTGCGGGACCGTTTATAATTCACCCCTCCACTTT. This sequence encodes CACGTVYNSPLHF. The gene calls are TRBV30 and TRBJ1-6; the D gene is possibly TRBD1 (5 bases). The CDR3 has 13 amino acids. V lost 6 bases to trimming and J lost 4 bases, with 10 bases between them. Germline assignment: CDR1 GTSNPN and CDR2 SVGIG (reference sequence). Supplemented by reference TRBV30 and TRBJ1-6, the full variable domain reads SQTIHQWPATLVQPVGSPLSLECTVEGTSNPNLYWYRQAAGRGLQLLFYSVGIGQISSEVPQNLSASRPQDRQFILSSKKLLLSDSGFYLCACGTVYNSPLHFGNGTRLTVT.

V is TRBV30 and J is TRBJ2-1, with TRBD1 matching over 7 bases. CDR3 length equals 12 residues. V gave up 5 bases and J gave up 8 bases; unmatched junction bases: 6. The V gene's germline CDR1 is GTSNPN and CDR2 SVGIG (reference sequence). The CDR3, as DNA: TGTGCCTGGGGACAGGTCAGGGATGAGCAGTTCTTC. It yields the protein CAWGQVRDEQFF.

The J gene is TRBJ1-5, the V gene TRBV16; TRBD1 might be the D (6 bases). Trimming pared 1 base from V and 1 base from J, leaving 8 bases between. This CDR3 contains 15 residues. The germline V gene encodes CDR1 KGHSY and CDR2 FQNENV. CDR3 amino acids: CASSQLQGSNQPQHF. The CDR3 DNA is TGTGCCAGCAGCCAATTACAGGGCAGCAATCAGCCCCAGCATTTT.

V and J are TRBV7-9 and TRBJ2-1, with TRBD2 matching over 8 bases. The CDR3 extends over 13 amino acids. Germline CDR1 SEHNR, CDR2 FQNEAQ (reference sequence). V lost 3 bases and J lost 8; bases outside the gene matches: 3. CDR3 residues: CASSLSGGDEQFF. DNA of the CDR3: TGTGCCAGCAGCTTGAGCGGGGGCGATGAGCAGTTCTTC.

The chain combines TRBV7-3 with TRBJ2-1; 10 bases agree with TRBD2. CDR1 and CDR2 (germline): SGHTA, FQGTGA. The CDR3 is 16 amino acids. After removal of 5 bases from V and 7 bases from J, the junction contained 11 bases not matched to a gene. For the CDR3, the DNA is TGTGCCAGCAGCCGAACCCAAGCGGGGGGGCCTAATGAGCAGTTCTTC. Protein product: CASSRTQAGGPNEQFF.

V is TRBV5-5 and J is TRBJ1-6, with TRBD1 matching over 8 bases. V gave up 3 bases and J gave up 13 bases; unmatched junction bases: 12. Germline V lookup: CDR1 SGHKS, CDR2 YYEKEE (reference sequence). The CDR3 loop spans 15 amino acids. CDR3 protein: CASSSTGAGGHPLHF. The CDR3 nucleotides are TGTGCCAGCAGCTCCACCGGGGCAGGGGGCCATCCCCTCCACTTT.